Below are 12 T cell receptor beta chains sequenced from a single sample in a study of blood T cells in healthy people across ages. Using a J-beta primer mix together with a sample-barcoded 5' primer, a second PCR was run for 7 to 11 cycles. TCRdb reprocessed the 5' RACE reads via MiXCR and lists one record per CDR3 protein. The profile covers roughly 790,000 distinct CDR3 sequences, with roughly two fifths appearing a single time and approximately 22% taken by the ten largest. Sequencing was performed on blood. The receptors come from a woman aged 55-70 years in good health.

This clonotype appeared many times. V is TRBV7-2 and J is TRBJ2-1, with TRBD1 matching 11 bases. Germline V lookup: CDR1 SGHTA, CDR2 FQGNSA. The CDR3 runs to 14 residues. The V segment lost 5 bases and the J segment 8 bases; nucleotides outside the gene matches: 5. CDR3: CASSQDRGRYEQFF. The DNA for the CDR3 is TGTGCCAGCAGCCAGGACAGGGGGCGATATGAGCAGTTCTTC.

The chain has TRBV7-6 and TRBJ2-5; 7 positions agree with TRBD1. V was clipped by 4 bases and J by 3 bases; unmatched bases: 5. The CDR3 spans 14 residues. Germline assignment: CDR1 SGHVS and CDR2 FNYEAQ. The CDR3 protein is CASSSPGTEETQYF. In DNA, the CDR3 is TGTGCCAGCAGCTCCCCCGGGACAGAAGAGACCCAGTACTTC. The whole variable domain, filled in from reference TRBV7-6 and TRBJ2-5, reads GAGVSQSPRYKVTKRGQDVALRCDPISGHVSLYWYRQALGQGPEFLTYFNYEAQQDKSGLPNDRFSAERPEGSISTLTIQRTEQRDSAMYRCASSSPGTEETQYFGPGTRLLVL.

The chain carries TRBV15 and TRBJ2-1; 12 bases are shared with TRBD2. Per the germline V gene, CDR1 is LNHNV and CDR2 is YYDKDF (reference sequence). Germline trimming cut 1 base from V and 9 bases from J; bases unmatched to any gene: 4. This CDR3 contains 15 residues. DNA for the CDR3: TGTGCCACCAGCAGAGGCCCTAGCGGGAGGGGTGAGCAGTTCTTC. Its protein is CATSRGPSGRGEQFF.

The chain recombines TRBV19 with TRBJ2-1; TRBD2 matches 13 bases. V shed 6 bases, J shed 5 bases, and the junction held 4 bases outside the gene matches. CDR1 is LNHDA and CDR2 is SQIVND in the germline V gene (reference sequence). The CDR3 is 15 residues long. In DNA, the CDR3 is TGTGCCAGTAGGCAACTAGCGGGAGGGAACAATGAGCAGTTCTTC. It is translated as CASRQLAGGNNEQFF.

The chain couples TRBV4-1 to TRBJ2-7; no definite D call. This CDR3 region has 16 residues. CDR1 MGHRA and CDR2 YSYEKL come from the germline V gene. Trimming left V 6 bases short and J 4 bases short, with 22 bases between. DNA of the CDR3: TGCGCCAGCAGAAGCGATCCGGGCTCCCGGCCTTACGAGCAGTACTTC. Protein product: CASRSDPGSRPYEQYF.

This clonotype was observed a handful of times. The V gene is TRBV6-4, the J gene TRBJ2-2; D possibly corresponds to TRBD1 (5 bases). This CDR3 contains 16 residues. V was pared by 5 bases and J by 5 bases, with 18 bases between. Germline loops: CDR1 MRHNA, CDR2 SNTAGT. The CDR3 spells CASSTQPTAWTGELFF. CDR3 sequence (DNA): TGTGCCAGCAGTACACAACCGACAGCTTGGACCGGGGAGCTGTTTTTT.

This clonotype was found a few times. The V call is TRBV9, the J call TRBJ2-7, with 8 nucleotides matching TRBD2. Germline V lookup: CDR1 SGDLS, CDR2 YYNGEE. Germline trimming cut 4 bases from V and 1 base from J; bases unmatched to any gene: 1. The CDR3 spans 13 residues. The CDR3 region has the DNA TGTGCCAGCAGCCGGGAGGGATCCTACGAGCAGTACTTC. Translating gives CASSREGSYEQYF.

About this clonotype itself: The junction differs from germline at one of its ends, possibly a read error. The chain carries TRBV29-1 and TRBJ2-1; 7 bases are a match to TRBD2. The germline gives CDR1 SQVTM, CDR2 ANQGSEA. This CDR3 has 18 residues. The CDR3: CSVVRLVGGPPSYTEQFF. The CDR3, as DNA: TGCAGCGTTGTAAGGCTAGTGGGAGGGCCTCCCTCTTACACTGAGCAGTTCTTC.

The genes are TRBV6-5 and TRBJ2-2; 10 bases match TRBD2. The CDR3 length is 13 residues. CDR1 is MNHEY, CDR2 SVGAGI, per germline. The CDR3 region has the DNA TGTGTAACTGGGCTAGCGGGAGCCGGGGAGCTGTTTTTT. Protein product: CVTGLAGAGELFF.

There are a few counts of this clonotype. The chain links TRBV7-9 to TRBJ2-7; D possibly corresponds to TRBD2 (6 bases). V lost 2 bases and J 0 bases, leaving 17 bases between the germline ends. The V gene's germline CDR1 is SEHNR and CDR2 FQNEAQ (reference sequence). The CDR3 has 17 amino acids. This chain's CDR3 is CASSLSSAGLSSYEQYF. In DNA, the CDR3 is TGTGCCAGCAGCTTATCCTCGGCGGGGCTGAGCTCCTACGAGCAGTACTTC.

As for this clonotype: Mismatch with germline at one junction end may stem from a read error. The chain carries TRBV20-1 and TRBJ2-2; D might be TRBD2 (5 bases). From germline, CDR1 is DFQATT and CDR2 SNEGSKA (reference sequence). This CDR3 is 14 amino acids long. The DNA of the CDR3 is TGCAGTGCTAGGAGGGTCAGGAACACTGGGGAGCTGTTTTTT. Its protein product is CSARRVRNTGELFF.

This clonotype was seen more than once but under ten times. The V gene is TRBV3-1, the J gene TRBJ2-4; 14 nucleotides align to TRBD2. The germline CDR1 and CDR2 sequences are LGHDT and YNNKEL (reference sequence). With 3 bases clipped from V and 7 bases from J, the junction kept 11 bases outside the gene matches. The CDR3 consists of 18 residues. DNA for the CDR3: TGTGCCAGCAGCCAGGGGACTAGCGGGAGTTTTGGGTGGAACATTCAGTACTTC. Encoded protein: CASSQGTSGSFGWNIQYF.